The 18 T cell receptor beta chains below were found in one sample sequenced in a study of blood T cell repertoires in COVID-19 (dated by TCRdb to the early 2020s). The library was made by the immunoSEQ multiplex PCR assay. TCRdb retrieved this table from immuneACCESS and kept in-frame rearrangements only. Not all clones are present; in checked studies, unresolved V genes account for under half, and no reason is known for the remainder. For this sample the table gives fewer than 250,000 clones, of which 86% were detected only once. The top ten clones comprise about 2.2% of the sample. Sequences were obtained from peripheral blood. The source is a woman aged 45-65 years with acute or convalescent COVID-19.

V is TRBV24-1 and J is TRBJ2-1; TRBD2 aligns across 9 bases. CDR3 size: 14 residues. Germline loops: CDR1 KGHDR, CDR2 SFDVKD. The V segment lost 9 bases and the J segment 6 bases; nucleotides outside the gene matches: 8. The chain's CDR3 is CATAEAGGGNEQFF. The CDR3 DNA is TGTGCCACCGCCGAAGCGGGAGGCGGCAATGAGCAGTTCTTC.

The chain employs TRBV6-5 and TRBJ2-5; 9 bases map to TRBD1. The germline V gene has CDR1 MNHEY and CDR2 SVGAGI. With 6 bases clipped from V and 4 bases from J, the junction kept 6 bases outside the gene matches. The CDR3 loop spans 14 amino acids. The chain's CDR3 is CASSDRGGIETQYF. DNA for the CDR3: TGTGCCAGCAGCGACAGGGGGGGGATAGAGACCCAGTACTTC.

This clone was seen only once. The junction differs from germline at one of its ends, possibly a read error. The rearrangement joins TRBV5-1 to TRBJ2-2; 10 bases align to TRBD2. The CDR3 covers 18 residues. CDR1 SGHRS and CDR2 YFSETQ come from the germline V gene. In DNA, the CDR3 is TGCGCCAGCAGCTTGACTCAAAGCGGGAGGGCCCTCACCAGGGAGCTGTTTTTT. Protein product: CASSLTQSGRALTRELFF.

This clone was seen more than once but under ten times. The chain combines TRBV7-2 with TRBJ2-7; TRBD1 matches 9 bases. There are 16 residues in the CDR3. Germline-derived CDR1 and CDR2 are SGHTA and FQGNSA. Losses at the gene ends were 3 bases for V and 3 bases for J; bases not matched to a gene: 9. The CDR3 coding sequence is TGTGCCAGCAGCTTGGAAGGGACAGGGCGGAACTACGAGCAGTACTTC. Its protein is CASSLEGTGRNYEQYF.

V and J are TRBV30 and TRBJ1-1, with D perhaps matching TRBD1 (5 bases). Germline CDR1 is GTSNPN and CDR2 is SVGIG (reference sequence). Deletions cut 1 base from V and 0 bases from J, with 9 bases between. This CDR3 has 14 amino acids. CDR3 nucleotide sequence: TGTGCCTGGAGTGACAGGTTTGTGAACACTGAAGCTTTCTTT. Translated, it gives CAWSDRFVNTEAFF.

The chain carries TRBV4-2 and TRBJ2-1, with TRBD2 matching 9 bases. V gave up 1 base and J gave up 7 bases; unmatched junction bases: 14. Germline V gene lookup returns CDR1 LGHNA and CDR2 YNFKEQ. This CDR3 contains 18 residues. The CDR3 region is CASSQAVFDAGGRNEQFF. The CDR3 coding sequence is TGTGCCAGCAGCCAAGCGGTCTTTGATGCGGGGGGGCGTAATGAGCAGTTCTTC.

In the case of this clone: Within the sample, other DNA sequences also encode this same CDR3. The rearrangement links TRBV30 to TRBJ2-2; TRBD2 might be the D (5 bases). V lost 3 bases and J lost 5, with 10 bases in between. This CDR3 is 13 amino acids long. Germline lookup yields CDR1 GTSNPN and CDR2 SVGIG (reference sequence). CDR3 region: CAWSPGGTGELFF. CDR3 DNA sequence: TGTGCCTGGAGCCCCGGCGGGACCGGGGAGCTGTTTTTT.

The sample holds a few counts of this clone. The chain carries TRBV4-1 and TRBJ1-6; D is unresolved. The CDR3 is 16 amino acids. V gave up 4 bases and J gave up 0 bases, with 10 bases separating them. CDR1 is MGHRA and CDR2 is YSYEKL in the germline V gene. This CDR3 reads CASSRGLSSYNSPLHF. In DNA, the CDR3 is TGCGCCAGCAGCCGCGGACTGAGCTCCTATAATTCACCCCTCCACTTT.

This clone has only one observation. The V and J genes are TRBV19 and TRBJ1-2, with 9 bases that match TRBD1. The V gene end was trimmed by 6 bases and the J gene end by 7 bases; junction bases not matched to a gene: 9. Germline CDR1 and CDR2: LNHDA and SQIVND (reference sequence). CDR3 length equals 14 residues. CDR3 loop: CASSPTGGLSGYTF. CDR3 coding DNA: TGTGCCAGTAGCCCTACAGGGGGCTTAAGTGGCTACACCTTC.

Written as DNA, the CDR3 is TGTGCTAGTGGTTTGGTCTGGGCAGGGCCGAACACTGAAGCTTTCTTT. Translating gives CASGLVWAGPNTEAFF. V usage is TRBV12-5 and J usage is TRBJ1-1; D might be TRBD1 (5 bases). Per the germline V gene, CDR1 is LGHNT and CDR2 is FRNRAP. The CDR3 runs 16 residues. V gave up 0 bases and J gave up 1 base, with 12 bases separating them.

The CDR3 nucleotides read TGCAGCGTTTCTGGACAGGGAGTAAGGAGTGGCTACACCTTC. Translated: CSVSGQGVRSGYTF. V gene TRBV29-1 combines with J gene TRBJ1-2, with 8 bases identical to TRBD1. The CDR3 runs 14 residues. The V segment lost 5 bases and the J segment 7 bases; nucleotides outside the gene matches: 12. In germline, CDR1 is SQVTM, CDR2 ANQGSEA.

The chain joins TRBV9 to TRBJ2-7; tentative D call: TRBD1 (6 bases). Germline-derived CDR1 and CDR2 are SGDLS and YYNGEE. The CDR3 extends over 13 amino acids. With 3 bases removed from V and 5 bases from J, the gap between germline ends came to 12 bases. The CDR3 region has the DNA TGTGCCAGCAGCGGCGGTACAGGGAACGAGCAGTACTTC. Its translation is CASSGGTGNEQYF.

The CDR3 spells CASSPPSPTRNEQYF. The CDR3 nucleotides are TGTGCCAGCAGCCCTCCATCCCCGACTAGGAACGAGCAGTACTTC. This rearrangement joins TRBV11-3 to TRBJ2-7; weak D call: TRBD2 (6 bases). V lost 5 bases, J lost 5 bases, and 19 bases lay in between. The CDR3 contains 15 residues. Germline assignment: CDR1 SGHNT and CDR2 YENEEA.

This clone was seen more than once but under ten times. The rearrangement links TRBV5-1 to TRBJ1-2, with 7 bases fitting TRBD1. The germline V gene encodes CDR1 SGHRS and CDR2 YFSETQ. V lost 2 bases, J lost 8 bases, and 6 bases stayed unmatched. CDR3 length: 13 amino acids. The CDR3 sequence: CASSFQGGRGYTF. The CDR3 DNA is TGCGCCAGCAGCTTTCAAGGGGGCCGGGGCTACACCTTC.

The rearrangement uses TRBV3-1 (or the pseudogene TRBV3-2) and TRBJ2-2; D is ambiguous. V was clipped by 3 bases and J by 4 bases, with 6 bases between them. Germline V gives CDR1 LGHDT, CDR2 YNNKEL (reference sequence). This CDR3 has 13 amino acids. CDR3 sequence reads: CASSHWPTGELFF. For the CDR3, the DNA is TGTGCCAGCAGCCATTGGCCCACCGGGGAGCTGTTTTTT.

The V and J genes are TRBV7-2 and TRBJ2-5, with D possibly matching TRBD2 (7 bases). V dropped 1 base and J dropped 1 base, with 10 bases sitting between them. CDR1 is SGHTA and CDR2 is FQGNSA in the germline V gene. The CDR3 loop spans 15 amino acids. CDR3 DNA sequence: TGTGCCAGCAGCTTAGGGCGGGGGCGCCAAGAGACCCAGTACTTC. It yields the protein CASSLGRGRQETQYF.

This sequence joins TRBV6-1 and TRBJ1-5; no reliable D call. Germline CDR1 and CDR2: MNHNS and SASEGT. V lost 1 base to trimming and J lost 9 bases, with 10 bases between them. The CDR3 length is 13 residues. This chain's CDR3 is CASSEVGVRPQHF. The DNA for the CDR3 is TGTGCCAGCAGTGAAGTCGGGGTGCGGCCCCAGCATTTT.

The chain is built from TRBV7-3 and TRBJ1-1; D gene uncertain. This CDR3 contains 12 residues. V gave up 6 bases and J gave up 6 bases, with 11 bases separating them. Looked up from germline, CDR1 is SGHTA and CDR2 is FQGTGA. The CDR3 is CASSPGGAEAFF. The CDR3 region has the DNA TGTGCCAGCAGTCCCGGCGGGGCTGAAGCTTTCTTT.